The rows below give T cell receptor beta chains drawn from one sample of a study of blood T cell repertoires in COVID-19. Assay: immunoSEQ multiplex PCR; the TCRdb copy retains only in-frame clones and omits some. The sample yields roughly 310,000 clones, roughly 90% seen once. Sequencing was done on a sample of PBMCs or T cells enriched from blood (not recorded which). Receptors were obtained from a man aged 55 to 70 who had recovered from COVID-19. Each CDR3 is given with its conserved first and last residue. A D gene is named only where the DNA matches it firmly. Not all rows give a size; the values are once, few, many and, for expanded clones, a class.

CDR3: CASSESRGDSSYNEQFF; DNA: TGTGCCAGCAGTGAGAGTCGGGGAGATAGCTCCTACAATGAGCAGTTCTTC; size: few; J: TRBJ2-1; D: NA; length: 17; V: TRBV11-3
CDR3: CASSHVGLGPYNEQFF; DNA: TGCGCCAGCAGCCACGTGGGACTAGGACCCTACAATGAGCAGTTCTTC; size: once; J: TRBJ2-1; D: TRBD2; length: 16; V: TRBV4-1
CDR3: CASSSLGGTNEKLFF; DNA: TGTGCCAGCAGCTCGTTGGGGGGAACTAATGAAAAACTGTTTTTT; size: NA; J: TRBJ1-4; D: NA; length: 15; V: TRBV5-5
CDR3: CATYSLAEQFF; DNA: TGTGCCACCTACTCTCTCGCTGAGCAGTTCTTC; size: NA; J: TRBJ2-1; D: NA; length: 11; V: TRBV6-5
CDR3: CASSHRTGGNTIYF; DNA: TGTGCCAGCAGCCACAGGACAGGGGGAAACACCATATATTTT; size: NA; J: TRBJ1-3; D: TRBD1; length: 14; V: TRBV5-5
CDR3: CASSQGGFISGTEAFF; DNA: TGTGCCAGCAGCCAGGGGGGGTTCATTTCGGGCACTGAAGCTTTCTTT; size: once; J: TRBJ1-1; D: NA; length: 16; V: TRBV14
CDR3: CAWSVITELETQYF; DNA: TGTGCCTGGAGTGTAATCACAGAGCTAGAGACCCAGTACTTC; size: NA; J: TRBJ2-5; D: NA; length: 14; V: TRBV30
CDR3: CASSLGESHNYGYTF; DNA: TGTGCCAGCAGCTTAGGCGAGAGCCATAACTATGGCTACACCTTC; size: once; J: TRBJ1-2; D: NA; length: 15; V: TRBV7-2
CDR3: CASRSINRAGNTEAFF; DNA: TGTGCCAGCAGAAGCATAAACAGGGCCGGGAACACTGAAGCTTTCTTT; size: NA; J: TRBJ1-1; D: NA; length: 16; V: TRBV28
CDR3: CASSLGQGPYNEQFF; DNA: TGCGCCAGCAGCTTGGGACAGGGACCCTACAATGAGCAGTTCTTC; size: NA; J: TRBJ2-1; D: TRBD1; length: 15; V: TRBV5-1
CDR3: CATYRDMNTEAFF; DNA: TGTGCCACTTACAGGGATATGAACACTGAAGCTTTCTTT; size: NA; J: TRBJ1-1; D: NA; length: 13; V: TRBV2
CDR3: CASSWGTDYNSPLHF; DNA: TGCGCCAGCAGCTGGGGGACAGACTATAATTCACCCCTCCACTTT; size: NA; J: TRBJ1-6; D: TRBD1; length: 15; V: TRBV5-1
CDR3: CASSTTGFWTEAFF; DNA: TGTGCCAGCAGTACCACAGGGTTTTGGACTGAAGCTTTCTTT; size: NA; J: TRBJ1-1; D: NA; length: 14; V: TRBV2
CDR3: CASSLESGVYNEQFF; DNA: TGCGCCAGCAGCTTGGAAAGCGGGGTGTACAATGAGCAGTTCTTC; size: NA; J: TRBJ2-1; D: TRBD2; length: 15; V: TRBV5-1
CDR3: CASSASGHPLEQYF; DNA: TGTGCCAGCAGCGCTAGCGGCCATCCACTCGAGCAGTACTTC; size: NA; J: TRBJ2-7; D: TRBD2; length: 14; V: TRBV9
CDR3: CASICDRAYEQYF; DNA: TGCGCCAGCATCTGCGACAGAGCCTACGAGCAGTACTTC; size: NA; J: TRBJ2-7; D: NA; length: 13; V: TRBV10-1
CDR3: CAWSDGLYNQPQHF; DNA: TGTGCCTGGAGTGATGGGCTGTACAATCAGCCCCAGCATTTT; size: NA; J: TRBJ1-5; D: NA; length: 14; V: TRBV30
CDR3: CASSERGGTSYNEQFF; DNA: TGTGCCAGCAGTGAACGCGGGGGGACCTCCTACAATGAGCAGTTCTTC; size: NA; J: TRBJ2-1; D: TRBD2; length: 16; V: TRBV6-1
CDR3: CASSTLTGKQTEAFF; DNA: TGTGCCAGCTCAACGCTGACAGGGAAACAGACTGAAGCTTTCTTT; size: NA; J: TRBJ1-1; D: TRBD1; length: 15; V: TRBV18
CDR3: CASSQDRGYTGELFF; DNA: TGTGCCAGCAGCCAGGACAGGGGGTATACCGGGGAGCTGTTTTTT; size: NA; J: TRBJ2-2; D: TRBD1; length: 15; V: TRBV5-6
CDR3: CASSPQAVGNTIYF; DNA: TGTGCCAGTAGTCCCCAGGCCGTTGGAAACACCATATATTTT; size: once; J: TRBJ1-3; D: NA; length: 14; V: TRBV19
CDR3: CASRDRDYEQYF; DNA: TGTGCCAGCAGGGACAGAGACTACGAGCAGTACTTC; size: NA; J: TRBJ2-7; D: NA; length: 12; V: TRBV7-9
CDR3: CASSLDRRETQYF; DNA: TGTGCCAGCAGTTTGGACAGGAGGGAGACCCAGTACTTC; size: NA; J: TRBJ2-5; D: TRBD1; length: 13; V: TRBV27
CDR3: CASSPRSSGEYNEQFF; DNA: TGTGCCAGCTCACCACGGTCTAGCGGGGAATACAATGAGCAGTTCTTC; size: NA; J: TRBJ2-1; D: TRBD2; length: 16; V: TRBV18
CDR3: CASSGEGGNSYEQYF; DNA: TGTGCCAGCAGCGGGGAGGGGGGGAACTCCTACGAGCAGTACTTC; size: few; J: TRBJ2-7; D: NA; length: 15; V: TRBV6-5
CDR3: CASSLGRSNTGELFF; DNA: TGTGCCAGCAGCTTGGGGCGGAGTAACACCGGGGAGCTGTTTTTT; size: NA; J: TRBJ2-2; D: NA; length: 15; V: TRBV5-4
CDR3: CASTAGDANTGELFF; DNA: TGTGCCAGCACAGCGGGGGACGCGAACACCGGGGAGCTGTTTTTT; size: once; J: TRBJ2-2; D: TRBD2; length: 15; V: TRBV6-6
CDR3: CASSQWTGGGNEQFF; DNA: TGTGCCAGCAGTCAATGGACAGGGGGTGGAAATGAGCAGTTCTTC; size: NA; J: TRBJ2-1; D: TRBD1; length: 15; V: TRBV27
CDR3: CASRPGHHSNQPQHF; DNA: TGTGCCAGCAGGCCAGGACATCATAGCAATCAGCCCCAGCATTTT; size: NA; J: TRBJ1-5; D: NA; length: 15; V: TRBV6-5
CDR3: CASSLGPAGGTGELFF; DNA: TGCGCCAGCAGCTTGGGCCCAGCGGGGGGAACCGGGGAGCTGTTTTTT; size: NA; J: TRBJ2-2; D: TRBD2; length: 16; V: TRBV5-1
CDR3: CSVEAPDRGTYNEQFF; DNA: TGCAGCGTTGAAGCTCCGGACAGGGGAACCTACAATGAGCAGTTCTTC; size: once; J: TRBJ2-1; D: TRBD1; length: 16; V: TRBV29-1